Shown below are 21 T cell receptor beta chains from a single sample sequenced in a study of shared T cell receptors in the human thymus. Using immunoSEQ multiplex PCR, the repertoire was profiled, and TCRdb retains in-frame clones only, with some absent. The sample lists approximately 730,000 clones, 75% to 90% occurring once. This sample also belongs to another study, concerning human thymus T cells.

Sequencing was carried out using thymocytes. These receptors were obtained from a girl less than two years old with a congenital heart defect.

The rearrangement uses TRBV18 and TRBJ1-3, with D uncertain. Trimming removed 6 bases from V and 3 bases from J, with 12 bases in between. The CDR3 totals 14 residues. Germline V CDR1 and CDR2: KGHSH, LQKENI. The DNA for the CDR3 is TGTGCCAGCTCCCGCGGGTCTCATGGAAACACCATATATTTT. Encoded protein: CASSRGSHGNTIYF.

This clone was seen just once. This sequence joins TRBV7-4 and TRBJ1-5; D not certain. This CDR3 is built from 14 residues. The V gene lost 0 bases and the J gene lost 3 bases, with 6 bases spanning the gap. Germline CDR1 SGHVT, CDR2 SQSDAQ. The CDR3 spells CASSLAWANQPQHF. The CDR3 bases are TGTGCCAGCAGCTTAGCGTGGGCCAATCAGCCCCAGCATTTT.

The V and J genes are TRBV7-9 and TRBJ2-7; 7 nucleotides line up with TRBD2. Germline trimming cut 1 base from V and 2 bases from J; bases unmatched to any gene: 5. This CDR3 spans 15 amino acids. Germline V lookup: CDR1 SEHNR, CDR2 FQNEAQ (reference sequence). The CDR3: CASSLGGGGTYEQYF. CDR3 sequence (DNA): TGTGCCAGCAGCTTAGGTGGCGGGGGTACCTACGAGCAGTACTTC. Supplemented by reference TRBV7-9 and TRBJ2-7, the full variable domain reads DTGVSQNPRHKITKRGQNVTFRCDPISEHNRLYWYRQTLGQGPEFLTYFQNEAQLEKSRLLSDRFSAERPKGSFSTLEIQRTEQGDSAMYLCASSLGGGGTYEQYFGPGTRLTVT.

The V call is TRBV6-1, the J call TRBJ2-7; TRBD1 matches 9 bases. In germline, CDR1 is MNHNS, CDR2 SASEGT. After removal of 4 bases from V and 3 bases from J, the junction contained 19 bases not matched to a gene. CDR3 length: 19 amino acids. The CDR3 region has the DNA TGTGCCAGCAGTGGTACCGGGACAGGGACCCTCAACTCTATCTACGAGCAGTACTTC. It is translated as CASSGTGTGTLNSIYEQYF.

The rearrangement joins TRBV9 to TRBJ2-2; perhaps TRBD1 as D (5 bases). Germline CDR1 SGDLS, CDR2 YYNGEE. The V gene lost 0 bases and the J gene lost 2 bases, with 11 bases spanning the gap. This CDR3 region has 16 residues. CDR3 sequence (DNA): TGTGCCAGCAGCGTAGGGAGTAGGGGTAACACCGGGGAGCTGTTTTTT. Residues: CASSVGSRGNTGELFF.

The V gene is TRBV15, the J gene TRBJ2-7; the match to TRBD2 covers 10 bases. The length of the CDR3 is 14 residues. Trimming at V came to 9 bases and at J to 2 bases, leaving 7 bases not matched to a gene. CDR1 LNHNV and CDR2 YYDKDF come from the germline V gene (reference sequence). The CDR3 DNA follows: TGTGCCACATCTCTAGCGGGGGACACCTACGAGCAGTACTTC. This translates into CATSLAGDTYEQYF.

The rearrangement uses TRBV7-8 and TRBJ2-7; D remains ambiguous. CDR3 length equals 11 residues. V shed 2 bases and J shed 6 bases, with 5 bases lying between them. Germline assignment: CDR1 SGHVS and CDR2 FQNEAQ. The CDR3 DNA follows: TGTGCCAGCAGCTTATTCGGCGAGCAGTACTTC. The encoded protein is CASSLFGEQYF.

This chain uses TRBV5-1 with TRBJ2-1; 8 bases map to TRBD2. V dropped 4 bases and J dropped 1; count of bases not matched to a gene: 7. The CDR3 length is 16 residues. CDR1 SGHRS and CDR2 YFSETQ come from the germline V gene. CDR3 in amino acids: CASSIPTSVSYNEQFF. The DNA for the CDR3 is TGCGCCAGCAGCATCCCGACTAGCGTGTCCTACAATGAGCAGTTCTTC.

This rearrangement joins TRBV5-8 to TRBJ1-2, with D maybe TRBD1 (5 bases). Trimming cost V 4 bases and J 4 bases, with 20 bases left between them. The CDR3 has 16 amino acids. Germline CDR1 and CDR2: SGHTS and YDEGEE. The CDR3: CASSRIGTPGGYGYTF. CDR3 nucleotide sequence: TGTGCCAGCAGCCGTATAGGGACTCCCGGGGGCTATGGCTACACCTTC.

This clone was counted a few times. Here the CDR3 DNA reads TGTGCCAGCAGCGGAACAGGGAAGGTGACTGAAGCTTTCTTT. Translation: CASSGTGKVTEAFF. This chain joins TRBV5-4 and TRBJ1-1; perhaps TRBD1 as D (6 bases). CDR1 and CDR2 (germline): SGHNT, YYREEE (reference sequence). V was cut by 4 bases and J by 5 bases, with 15 bases left in between. There are 14 residues in the CDR3. Variable domain in full (rest from reference TRBV5-4 and TRBJ1-1): ETGVTQSPTHLIKTRGQQVTLRCSSQSGHNTVSWYQQALGQGPQFIFQYYREEENGRGNFPPRFSGLQFPNYSSELNVNALELDDSALYLCASSGTGKVTEAFFGQGTRLTVV.

This clone was seen once. The chain carries TRBV28 and TRBJ1-5, with TRBD1 matching 9 bases. The CDR3 has 20 residues. Trimming cost V 3 bases and J 7 bases; bases outside gene matches: 22. From germline, CDR1 is MDHEN and CDR2 SYDVKM. The CDR3 loop is CASSLEDRGMAGGVGQPQHF. For the CDR3, the DNA is TGTGCCAGCAGTTTGGAGGACAGGGGTATGGCTGGCGGCGTTGGCCAGCCCCAGCATTTT.

This chain uses TRBV25-1 with TRBJ2-5; 9 positions agree with TRBD1. The CDR3 covers 17 residues. J was trimmed by 1 base and V by 4 bases; bases with no gene match: 10. Germline V lookup: CDR1 MGHDK, CDR2 SYGVNS. This CDR3 reads CASSASCHRGPQETQYF. CDR3 DNA sequence: TGTGCCAGCAGTGCCTCTTGTCACAGGGGGCCCCAAGAGACCCAGTACTTC. Full variable domain (outside the CDR3, taken from reference TRBV25-1 and TRBJ2-5): EADIYQTPRYLVIGTGKKITLECSQTMGHDKMYWYQQDPGMELHLIHYSYGVNSTEKGDLSSESTVSRIRTEHFPLTLESARPSHTSQYLCASSASCHRGPQETQYFGPGTRLLVL.

This chain connects TRBV2 to TRBJ2-6; unclear D gene. V lost 7 bases and J 0 bases, leaving 7 bases between the germline ends. There are 14 residues in the CDR3. Germline V lookup: CDR1 SNHLY, CDR2 FYNNEI. The CDR3 DNA is TGTGCCAGCAATCTGGCCTCTGGGGCCAACGTCCTGACTTTC. This gives the protein CASNLASGANVLTF.

The chain joins TRBV28 to TRBJ1-1; D not resolved. V was shortened by 3 bases and J by 5 bases, with 19 bases between the two germline ends. The CDR3 length is 16 residues. In germline, CDR1 is MDHEN, CDR2 SYDVKM. This CDR3 reads CASSLDKIVATTEAFF. The CDR3 DNA reads as TGTGCCAGCAGTTTGGATAAAATCGTGGCGACTACTGAAGCTTTCTTT. Looking up the rest from reference TRBV28 and TRBJ1-1 gives the full variable domain: DVKVTQSSRYLVKRTGEKVFLECVQDMDHENMFWYRQDPGLGLRLIYFSYDVKMKEKGDIPEGYSVSREKKERFSLILESASTNQTSMYLCASSLDKIVATTEAFFGQGTRLTVV.

This chain uses TRBV19 with TRBJ2-3; 10 bases are shared with TRBD2. CDR1 is LNHDA, CDR2 SQIVND, per germline (reference sequence). Trimming cost V 5 bases and J 4 bases; bases outside gene matches: 12. The CDR3 consists of 17 residues. CDR3 coding DNA: TGTGCCAGTAGTCACCGAACACCTAGCGGGGGAGCAGATACGCAGTATTTT. Encoded protein: CASSHRTPSGGADTQYF.

The V gene is TRBV6-4, the J gene TRBJ2-1, with 8 bases lining up with TRBD1. J lost 9 bases, V lost 6 bases, and 16 bases had no gene match. The CDR3 contains 16 residues. Germline CDR1 and CDR2: MRHNA and SNTAGT. As DNA, the CDR3 is TGTGCCAGCAGCGTCTCAAGGGACAGGTTTCGGAGTGAGCAGTTCTTC. Residues: CASSVSRDRFRSEQFF.

The genes are TRBV25-1 and TRBJ2-3; tentative D call: TRBD1 (7 bases). From germline, CDR1 is MGHDK and CDR2 SYGVNS. CDR3 length: 15 residues. The germline V and J ends were trimmed by 5 bases and 0 bases, with 12 bases remaining between them. The CDR3 nucleotides are TGTGCCAGCAGTAACAGGGGAGGTAGCACAGATACGCAGTATTTT. Protein sequence: CASSNRGGSTDTQYF.

The chain couples TRBV27 to TRBJ1-5, with 8 bases identical to TRBD1. Germline CDR1 reads MNHEY; CDR2 reads SMNVEV (reference sequence). The trim removed 10 bases at V and 2 bases at J, leaving 19 bases unmatched. The CDR3 has 18 residues. The DNA for the CDR3 is TGTGCCACGGCAAGTATAGGACAGGGCCCTAGGGGCAATCAGCCCCAGCATTTT. Protein product: CATASIGQGPRGNQPQHF.

The V call is TRBV28, the J call TRBJ1-4; D is uncertain. CDR1 is MDHEN, CDR2 SYDVKM, per germline. The CDR3 is made up of 11 amino acids. Between the trimmed V and J ends, which lost 2 bases and 11 bases, there was a span of 6 bases. CDR3 nucleotides: TGTGCCAGCAGTTTAGCGGGGAAACTGTTTTTT. Its protein is CASSLAGKLFF.

This chain joins TRBV4-2 and TRBJ1-1, with D perhaps TRBD1 (5 bases). There are 17 residues in the CDR3. Germline V lookup: CDR1 LGHNA, CDR2 YNFKEQ. V gave up 4 bases and J gave up 0 bases, with 18 bases separating them. The CDR3: CASSPRTPPDMNTEAFF. The CDR3 DNA reads as TGTGCCAGCAGCCCCCGCACCCCCCCGGACATGAACACTGAAGCTTTCTTT.

V is TRBV2 and J is TRBJ1-6; 7 bases match TRBD1. Germline loops: CDR1 SNHLY, CDR2 FYNNEI. The CDR3 is made up of 15 amino acids. V lost 6 bases to trimming and J lost 1 base; unmatched junction nucleotides: 3. In nucleotides, the CDR3 is TGTGCCAGCAGCCAACAGGGGTCCTATAATTCACCCCTCCACTTT. It yields the protein CASSQQGSYNSPLHF.